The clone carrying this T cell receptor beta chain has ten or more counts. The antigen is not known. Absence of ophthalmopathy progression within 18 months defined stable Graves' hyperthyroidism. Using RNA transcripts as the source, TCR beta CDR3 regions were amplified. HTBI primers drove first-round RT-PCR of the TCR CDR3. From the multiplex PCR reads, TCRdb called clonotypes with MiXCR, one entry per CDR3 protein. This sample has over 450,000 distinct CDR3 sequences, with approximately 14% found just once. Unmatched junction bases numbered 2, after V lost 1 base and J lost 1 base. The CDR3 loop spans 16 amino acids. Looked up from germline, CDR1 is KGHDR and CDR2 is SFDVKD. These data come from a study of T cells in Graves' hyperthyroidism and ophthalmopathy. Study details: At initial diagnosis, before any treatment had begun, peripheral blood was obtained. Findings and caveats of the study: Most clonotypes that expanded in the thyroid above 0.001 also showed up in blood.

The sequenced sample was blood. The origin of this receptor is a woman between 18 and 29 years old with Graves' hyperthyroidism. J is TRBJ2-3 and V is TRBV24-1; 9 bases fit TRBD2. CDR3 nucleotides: TGTGCCACCAGTGATTTTCGACTAGCGGGCACAGATACGCAGTATTTT. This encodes CATSDFRLAGTDTQYF.